Each of the 18 T cell receptor beta chains below was sequenced from the same sample in a study of blood T cell repertoires in COVID-19. Assay used: immunoSEQ multiplex PCR; TCRdb lists only in-frame clones, some missing. The sample shows a few hundred thousand clones, about 88% of them seen only once. The sample consisted of peripheral blood. Source of these receptors: a woman aged 25 to 39 with COVID-19, enrolled during active disease.

This chain links TRBV3-1 (or the pseudogene TRBV3-2) with TRBJ1-4; D gene unclear. Trimming removed 1 base at V and 2 bases at J, with 14 bases between. Germline V gene data show CDR1 as LGHDT and CDR2 as YNNKEL (reference sequence). The CDR3 covers 17 residues. The CDR3 DNA sequence: TGTGCCAGCAGCCAAGGTCCAGGTTCCTCGACTAATGAAAAACTGTTTTTT. This codes for CASSQGPGSSTNEKLFF.

This clone was counted once. J is TRBJ1-3 and V is TRBV5-1; tentatively, D is TRBD1 (6 bases). Germline loops: CDR1 SGHRS, CDR2 YFSETQ. The CDR3 has 16 amino acids. V lost 4 bases and J 4 bases, leaving 18 bases between the germline ends. CDR3 residues: CASSRTDGRSGNTIYF. In DNA, the CDR3 is TGCGCCAGCAGCAGGACAGACGGTCGTTCCGGAAACACCATATATTTT.

The chain is built from TRBV28 and TRBJ2-5; tentatively, D is TRBD1 (5 bases). The CDR3 spans 13 residues. V was pared by 7 bases and J by 1 base, with 10 bases between. Germline values: CDR1 MDHEN, CDR2 SYDVKM. CDR3 coding DNA: TGTGCCAGCACCTGGGGCCGCCAAGAGACCCAGTACTTC. Translated: CASTWGRQETQYF.

Comments on this clone: The sample has other DNA sequences that encode this CDR3 too. The chain has TRBV12-3 or TRBV12-4 and TRBJ1-5; D not resolved. V was shortened by 3 bases and J by 5 bases, with 8 bases between the two germline ends. This CDR3 is built from 13 residues. CDR3 nucleotide sequence: TGTGCCAGCAGTTTGGGCGCCGATCAGCCCCAGCATTTT. This translates into CASSLGADQPQHF.

The chain employs TRBV30 and TRBJ2-1; 12 bases align to TRBD2. The germline CDR1 and CDR2 sequences are GTSNPN and SVGIG (reference sequence). This CDR3 is built from 16 residues. With V trimmed by 2 bases and J by 8 bases, 10 bases remained unmatched. For the CDR3, the DNA is TGTGCCTGGAGTTCACCACGGACTAGCGGGATACATGAGCAGTTCTTC. The encoded protein is CAWSSPRTSGIHEQFF.

The rearrangement joins TRBV4-1 to TRBJ1-2; 7 bases map to TRBD1. This CDR3 comprises 15 residues. Trimming removed 4 bases from V and 4 bases from J; junction bases left unmatched: 9. CDR1 is MGHRA, CDR2 YSYEKL, per germline. The CDR3 sequence: CASSLLKGQFYGYTF. The CDR3 region has the DNA TGCGCCAGCAGCCTGTTAAAGGGACAGTTCTATGGCTACACCTTC.

This rearrangement joins TRBV15 to TRBJ2-1, with TRBD2 as a possible D gene (6 bases). CDR1 and CDR2 from the germline V gene are LNHNV and YYDKDF (reference sequence). Trimming pared 0 bases from V and 10 bases from J, leaving 22 bases between. The length of the CDR3 is 17 residues. In DNA, the CDR3 is TGTGCCACCAGCAGAGATCCTTCTGCTAGCGTTTCGTTGGAGCAGTTCTTC. Encoded protein: CATSRDPSASVSLEQFF.

The chain couples TRBV28 to TRBJ1-1; D unclear. Germline V gene lookup returns CDR1 MDHEN and CDR2 SYDVKM. With 7 bases removed from V and 6 bases from J, the gap between germline ends came to 21 bases. The CDR3 totals 15 residues. The CDR3 nucleotides are TGTGCCAGCACAAAACCCCGCGGCGTCTCGGCTGAAGCTTTCTTT. Amino acid sequence: CASTKPRGVSAEAFF.

J is TRBJ1-1 and V is TRBV5-1; D is possibly TRBD1 (5 bases). Per the germline V gene, CDR1 is SGHRS and CDR2 is YFSETQ. V was shortened by 0 bases and J by 0 bases, with 12 bases between the two germline ends. The CDR3 contains 16 residues. CDR3 loop: CASSLGGAKVNTEAFF. CDR3 DNA: TGCGCCAGCAGCTTGGGCGGGGCAAAGGTGAACACTGAAGCTTTCTTT. The full variable domain, rest sourced from reference TRBV5-1 and TRBJ1-1, is KAGVTQTPRYLIKTRGQQVTLSCSPISGHRSVSWYQQTPGQGLQFLFEYFSETQRNKGNFPGRFSGRQFSNSRSEMNVSTLELGDSALYLCASSLGGAKVNTEAFFGQGTRLTVV.

The CDR3 region has the DNA TGCGCCAGCAGTCAACTAACTAGCGGGGTGAACACCGGGGAGCTGTTTTTT. The encoded protein is CASSQLTSGVNTGELFF. The chain uses TRBV10-1 and TRBJ2-2; 10 bases line up with TRBD2. V gave up 5 bases and J gave up 1 base; unmatched junction bases: 7. The CDR3 runs to 17 residues. In germline, CDR1 is WNHNN, CDR2 SYGVQD (reference sequence).

The gene calls are TRBV13 and TRBJ2-3; D might be TRBD2 (5 bases). In germline, CDR1 is PRHDT, CDR2 FYEKMQ (reference sequence). Trimming left V 8 bases short and J 6 bases short, with 9 bases between. The CDR3 loop spans 11 amino acids. The CDR3 here is CASGLGDTQYF. The CDR3 DNA is TGTGCCAGCGGACTTGGGGATACGCAGTATTTT.

The rearrangement joins TRBV10-1 to TRBJ2-1; D is undetermined. Germline V CDR1 and CDR2: WNHNN, SYGVQD (reference sequence). The CDR3 extends over 14 amino acids. Trimming took 5 bases from V and 0 from J, leaving 8 bases between them. The DNA of the CDR3 is TGCGCCAGCAGTCCTAGTTCCTCCTACAATGAGCAGTTCTTC. It is translated as CASSPSSSYNEQFF.

The chain links TRBV5-1 to TRBJ2-7; TRBD1 might be the D (6 bases). V was cut by 4 bases and J by 7 bases, with 18 bases left in between. CDR1 SGHRS and CDR2 YFSETQ come from the germline V gene. CDR3 length equals 14 residues. CDR3 DNA sequence: TGCGCCAGCAGCGGCGAGGGGGTGGCTGGGGAGCAGTACTTC. It translates to CASSGEGVAGEQYF.

The J gene is TRBJ2-7, the V gene TRBV30, with D possibly being TRBD1 (5 bases). The CDR3 runs to 13 residues. Germline loops: CDR1 GTSNPN, CDR2 SVGIG (reference sequence). Trimming removed 2 bases at V and 2 bases at J, with 10 bases between. CDR3 bases: TGTGCCTGGAGTTCAGGGCTACCCTACGAGCAGTACTTC. Translating it yields CAWSSGLPYEQYF.

The chain links TRBV4-3 to TRBJ2-7; TRBD1 might be the D (6 bases). There are 15 residues in the CDR3. CDR1 and CDR2 from the germline V gene are LGHNA and YSLEER. With 3 bases removed from V and 2 bases from J, the gap between germline ends came to 14 bases. CDR3 bases: TGCGCCAGCAGCCAGGCCGGGACAAATACCTACGAGCAGTACTTC. It is translated as CASSQAGTNTYEQYF.

This chain joins TRBV25-1 and TRBJ2-2; 14 bases map to TRBD2. Unmatched junction bases numbered 9, after V lost 10 bases and J lost 5 bases. This CDR3 has 16 residues. CDR1 is MGHDK and CDR2 is SYGVNS in the germline V gene. The CDR3 reads CATSTSGRAITGELFF. In DNA, the CDR3 is TGTGCCACCTCGACTAGCGGGAGGGCCATAACCGGGGAGCTGTTTTTT.

The chain has TRBV10-3 and TRBJ1-4, with TRBD1 as a possible D gene (6 bases). The ends were cut back, 5 bases at V and 5 bases at J, with 15 bases in the middle. The V gene's germline CDR1 is ENHRY and CDR2 SYGVKD. The CDR3 loop spans 15 amino acids. The CDR3 bases are TGTGCCATCAGTTCCACCGGGACACGGAATGAAAAACTGTTTTTT. Its translation: CAISSTGTRNEKLFF.

Concerning this clone: One end of the junction fails to match germline, which may point to a read error. The rearrangement joins TRBV30 to TRBJ1-3, with a possible D match to TRBD1 (5 bases). The germline gives CDR1 GTSNPN, CDR2 SVGIG (reference sequence). The CDR3 contains 13 residues. DNA for the CDR3: TGTGCCTGGAGTAAAGGGGTTGGAAGCACCATATATTTT. Translation gives CAWSKGVGSTIYF.